This T cell receptor beta chain was captured by sequencing in a study of a mutant IDH1 vaccine in newly diagnosed glioma. CDR3 length: 17 amino acids. V trimming: 2 bases; J trimming: 2 bases; junction bases outside the gene matches: 9. Per the germline V gene, CDR1 is SGHTA and CDR2 is FQGNSA. Data came from immunoSEQ multiplex PCR; TCRdb stores just in-frame clones and leaves some out. This table has approximately 70,000 clones, more than 65% appearing once. Time point: baseline, week 1 (first vaccination visit). Described treatment: pre-vaccination baseline after standard-of-care therapy. This sequence joins TRBV7-2 and TRBJ1-1, with 9 bases fitting TRBD1. The sequencing used PBMCs, collected from a glioma patient treated with radiotherapy, temozolomide or both. This receptor was taken from a man aged 45 to 65 with glioma. The CDR3 DNA reads TGTGCCAGCAGCTTAACGGGGGGGACAGGGCTAAACACTGAAGCTTTCTTT. Its protein is CASSLTGGTGLNTEAFF. Full variable domain (outside the CDR3, taken from reference TRBV7-2 and TRBJ1-1): GAGVSQSPSNKVTEKGKDVELRCDPISGHTALYWYRQSLGQGLEFLIYFQGNSAPDKSGLPSDRFSAERTGGSVSTLTIQRTQQEDSAVYLCASSLTGGTGLNTEAFFGQGTRLTVV.